The source of this TCR beta chain is a study of cytomegalovirus exposure and HLA in healthy donors. Study-wide context: A preliminary data release comprised roughly 80 million unique TCRs obtained from HLA-typed donors. Overall study findings and caveats: As was reported, the HLA-A and HLA-B alleles of most subjects were accurately predicted from TCR beta sequences. In presence/absence analyses, roughly uniform sequencing depth across donors was assumed.

For this clone: Its antigen is as yet unknown.

PCR employed 60 Vbeta and 13 Jbeta primers. Libraries were prepared by immunoSEQ multiplex PCR; TCRdb keeps only in-frame clonotypes and omits some of them. The profile covers 100,000 to 150,000 clones, with about 70% appearing a single time and 13% taken by the ten largest. V lost 6 bases and J lost 0, with 14 bases in between. This CDR3 is 15 amino acids long. Germline CDR1 is SGHAT and CDR2 is FQNNGV. The source material was PBMCs. V gene TRBV11-2 combines with J gene TRBJ1-1, with unresolved D. This sequence was found in a woman aged 55 to 70 in good health and CMV-seropositive. CDR3 sequence: CASRRVGPVNTEAFF. The CDR3 nucleotides read TGTGCCAGCAGGCGTGTTGGTCCCGTGAACACTGAAGCTTTCTTT. Filled out from reference TRBV11-2 and TRBJ1-1, the complete variable domain reads EAGVAQSPRYKIIEKRQSVAFWCNPISGHATLYWYQQILGQGPKLLIQFQNNGVVDDSQLPKDRFSAERLKGVDSTLKIQPAKLEDSAVYLCASRRVGPVNTEAFFGQGTRLTVV.